Listed below are T cell receptor beta chains from one sample, sequenced in a study of CD8 T cells in Susac syndrome. Each CDR3 protein gets one entry after TCRdb re-called the immunoSEQ multiplex PCR reads with MiXCR. The sample records about 100,000 distinct CDR3 sequences, about 95% being singletons. Material: CD8+ T cells from PBMCs. The source of these receptors is a human donor with Susac syndrome. Each CDR3 is given with its conserved first and last residue. A D gene is named only where the DNA matches it firmly. Size values are once, few and many counts, or a class for expanded clones, and some rows have none.

v_call	j_call	clone_size	d_call	cdr3_aa	cdr3_nt
TRBV20-1	TRBJ1-5	-	-	CSANLPNQPQHF	TGCAGTGCTAACCTGCCCAATCAGCCCCAGCATTTT
TRBV19	TRBJ1-1	once	-	CASKGGYYEAFF	TGTGCCAGTAAGGGAGGATATTATGAAGCTTTCTTT
TRBV6-5	TRBJ1-6	-	-	CASSYGAANSPLHF	TGTGCCAGCAGTTACGGGGCGGCGAATTCACCCCTCCACTTT
TRBV11-2	TRBJ1-2	-	-	CASSSTGRYGYTF	TGTGCCAGCAGCTCGACAGGACGGTATGGCTACACCTTC
TRBV29-1	TRBJ1-3	-	-	CSVEVRARGVAGNTIYF	TGCAGCGTTGAAGTACGTGCCAGGGGAGTCGCTGGAAACACCATATATTTT
TRBV27	TRBJ2-7	-	-	CASSLVPLSSYEQYF	TGTGCCAGCAGTTTAGTTCCCCTGTCCTCCTACGAGCAGTACTTC
TRBV12-3/TRBV12-4	TRBJ2-7	-	-	CASSLGGKNIYEQYF	TGTGCCAGCAGTTTGGGCGGGAAAAATATCTACGAGCAGTACTTC
TRBV18	TRBJ2-3	-	TRBD1	CASSPSMTGATDTQYF	TGTGCCAGCTCACCATCTATGACAGGGGCTACAGATACGCAGTATTTT
TRBV29-1	TRBJ1-6	once	-	CSVSDSLYNSPLHF	TGCAGCGTTTCTGACAGCCTTTATAATTCACCCCTCCACTTT
TRBV15	TRBJ2-1	once	TRBD2	CATSSPTSGRVPEFF	TGTGCCACCAGCAGCCCGACTAGCGGGAGGGTACCGGAGTTCTTC
TRBV29-1	TRBJ2-5	-	-	CSVRIGGGPGETQYF	TGCAGCGTCAGGATAGGGGGAGGGCCAGGAGAGACCCAGTACTTC
TRBV29-1	TRBJ2-7	once	-	CSVGGAFIYEQYF	TGCAGCGTTGGAGGAGCCTTTATCTACGAGCAGTACTTC
TRBV7-8	TRBJ2-3	once	-	CASSRRPKGADTQYF	TGTGCCAGCAGCCGGAGGCCGAAGGGTGCAGATACGCAGTATTTT
TRBV2	TRBJ2-7	-	TRBD1	CASMWMGTGNYEQYF	TGTGCCAGCATGTGGATGGGGACAGGGAACTACGAGCAGTACTTC
TRBV27	TRBJ1-5	-	TRBD1	CASSPGGDHQPQHF	TGTGCCAGCAGTCCAGGGGGGGACCATCAGCCCCAGCATTTT
TRBV3-1	TRBJ2-5	-	-	CASSDALVLGETQYF	TGTGCCAGCAGCGATGCCCTTGTCCTAGGGGAGACCCAGTACTTC
TRBV4-2	TRBJ1-2	-	-	CASSQDSQIYGYTF	TGTGCCAGCAGCCAAGATTCCCAGATTTATGGCTACACCTTC
TRBV5-6	TRBJ2-7	-	-	CASSLVSRAYEQYF	TGTGCCAGCAGCTTGGTTTCCAGGGCCTACGAGCAGTACTTC
TRBV14	TRBJ2-7	-	-	CASSQGKYEQYF	TGTGCCAGCAGCCAAGGAAAATACGAGCAGTACTTC
TRBV9	TRBJ2-7	-	TRBD2	CASSTRTSGSEQYF	TGTGCCAGCAGCACTAGGACTAGCGGGAGCGAGCAGTACTTC
TRBV7-9	TRBJ2-2	once	TRBD2	CASSFLAGDPGELFF	TGTGCCAGCAGCTTCCTAGCGGGAGATCCCGGGGAGCTGTTTTTT
TRBV7-2	TRBJ2-1	-	TRBD2	CASSLVGGGVGEQFF	TGTGCCAGCAGCTTAGTTGGCGGGGGGGTTGGTGAGCAGTTCTTC